The 28 T cell receptor beta chains presented below share a single source sample, sequenced in a study of Ad26.COV2.S vaccination and SARS-CoV-2 variants (dated by TCRdb to the early 2020s). The library came from the immunoSEQ multiplex PCR assay. TCRdb's version of the immuneACCESS table is confined to in-frame rearrangements and falls short of the full clone set. An unresolved V gene accounts for under half of the shortfall where checked; the remainder is of unknown origin. This sample holds 360,000 or so clones; over 75% were observed only once. In total, the top ten clones hold about 2% of the sample. The meaning of the sample's treatment or condition label: 15 to 20 received Ad26.COV2.S at low or high dose, single or two shots; 5 received placebo; per-sample allocation not given. Repertoires of vaccine and placebo recipients were sequenced from samples taken on day 63 after the first injection.

Sequencing was performed on peripheral blood, taken in a trial of Ad26.COV2.S vaccine versus placebo. Receptors originate from a person between 18 and 59 years old who received the Ad26.COV2.S COVID-19 vaccine or a placebo.

V is TRBV13 and J is TRBJ2-7; D may be TRBD1 (5 bases). V lost 5 bases to trimming and J lost 4 bases, with 18 bases between them. Per the germline V gene, CDR1 is PRHDT and CDR2 is FYEKMQ (reference sequence). The CDR3 is made up of 15 amino acids. The CDR3 reads CASSPRTTRPYEQYF. The CDR3 DNA reads as TGTGCCAGCAGCCCAAGGACAACCCGCCCATACGAGCAGTACTTC. Supplemented by reference TRBV13 and TRBJ2-7, the full variable domain reads AAGVIQSPRHLIKEKRETATLKCYPIPRHDTVYWYQQGPGQDPQFLISFYEKMQSDKGSIPDRFSAQQFSDYHSELNMSSLELGDSALYFCASSPRTTRPYEQYFGPGTRLTVT.

V is TRBV12-3 or TRBV12-4 and J is TRBJ2-7; no clear D. Trimming stripped 3 bases from V and 9 bases from J, with 15 bases between. The CDR3 extends over 13 amino acids. The CDR3 DNA follows: TGTGCCAGCAGTTTTAACCAACTCTCCGGGCAGTACTTC. It translates to CASSFNQLSGQYF.

Comments on this clone: Its ends do not fully match the called genes, so a read error is possible. The V call is TRBV30, the J call TRBJ2-3; possibly TRBD2 for D (5 bases). From germline, CDR1 is GTSNPN and CDR2 SVGIG (reference sequence). There are 12 residues in the CDR3. The CDR3 nucleotides are TGTGCCGGGAGACGAGGCCCAGATACGCAGTATTTT. This encodes CAGRRGPDTQYF. The entire variable domain, with the rest obtained from reference TRBV30 and TRBJ2-3, is as follows: SQTIHQWPATLVQPVGSPLSLECTVEGTSNPNLYWYRQAAGRGLQLLFYSVGIGQISSEVPQNLSASRPQDRQFILSSKKLLLSDSGFYLCAGRRGPDTQYFGPGTRLTVL.

The rearrangement uses TRBV9 and TRBJ1-2; 8 bases map to TRBD1. V dropped 4 bases and J dropped 5; count of bases not matched to a gene: 10. CDR3 length: 15 residues. The germline V gene has CDR1 SGDLS and CDR2 YYNGEE. Here the CDR3 DNA reads TGTGCCAGCAGCCCGCGGGACAGGACCAAATATGGCTACACCTTC. Protein sequence: CASSPRDRTKYGYTF.

This sequence joins TRBV29-1 and TRBJ2-7; perhaps TRBD1 as D (6 bases). Germline V gives CDR1 SQVTM, CDR2 ANQGSEA. The CDR3 is made up of 14 amino acids. V was shortened by 6 bases and J by 1 base, with 16 bases between the two germline ends. The CDR3 coding sequence is TGCAGCGTGAAATGGACAGCCTCTTCCTACGAGCAGTACTTC. Amino acids: CSVKWTASSYEQYF.

V is TRBV6-5 and J is TRBJ2-7, with TRBD2 identical over 7 bases. CDR3 size: 15 residues. CDR1 is MNHEY and CDR2 is SVGAGI in the germline V gene. The junction had 5 bases not matched to a gene; V was cut back by 2 bases and J by 1 base. DNA for the CDR3: TGTGCCAGCAGTTACAAAACGCGGGGGTCCTACGAGCAGTACTTC. Its protein product is CASSYKTRGSYEQYF.

Comment on this clone: Within the sample, other DNA sequences also encode this same CDR3. The gene calls are TRBV4-3 and TRBJ2-1; D might be TRBD2 (6 bases). In germline, CDR1 is LGHNA, CDR2 YSLEER. The length of the CDR3 is 15 residues. Trimming took off 0 bases at V and 0 bases at J, with 6 bases between the two ends. For the CDR3, the DNA is TGCGCCAGCAGCCAAGATAGCGGCTCCTACAATGAGCAGTTCTTC. Protein: CASSQDSGSYNEQFF.

V gene TRBV15 combines with J gene TRBJ2-1; 8 bases align to TRBD2. The J segment lost 10 bases and the V segment lost 1 base, leaving 3 bases of the junction unmatched. The germline gives CDR1 LNHNV, CDR2 YYDKDF (reference sequence). The CDR3 consists of 13 residues. The CDR3 loop is CATSRGLAPEQFF. The CDR3, as DNA: TGTGCCACCAGCAGAGGACTAGCGCCCGAGCAGTTCTTC.

This clone was counted at least ten times. The J gene is TRBJ2-2, the V gene TRBV19; D call uncertain. Germline CDR1 reads LNHDA; CDR2 reads SQIVND (reference sequence). The CDR3 contains 13 residues. The germline V and J ends were trimmed by 7 bases and 5 bases, with 11 bases remaining between them. CDR3 region: CASKGTATGELFF. The DNA of the CDR3 is TGTGCCAGTAAAGGTACAGCGACCGGGGAGCTGTTTTTT.

This chain links TRBV2 with TRBJ2-1; 9 nucleotides match TRBD1. Germline trimming cut 7 bases from V and 9 bases from J; bases unmatched to any gene: 13. The CDR3 is 15 residues long. Germline V gene data show CDR1 as SNHLY and CDR2 as FYNNEI. The CDR3 here is CASTLAPGTGFEQFF. The CDR3 region has the DNA TGTGCCAGCACCCTGGCCCCCGGGACAGGGTTTGAGCAGTTCTTC. The whole variable domain, remainder taken from reference TRBV2 and TRBJ2-1, is EPEVTQTPSHQVTQMGQEVILRCVPISNHLYFYWYRQILGQKVEFLVSFYNNEISEKSEIFDDQFSVERPDGSNFTLKIRSTKLEDSAMYFCASTLAPGTGFEQFFGPGTRLTVL.

Written as DNA, the CDR3 is TGTGCCAGCAGTGCACAGGGGGCGGGCAATGAGCAGTTCTTC. Translated: CASSAQGAGNEQFF. This rearrangement joins TRBV28 to TRBJ2-1; 9 bases map to TRBD1. This CDR3 comprises 14 residues. Trimming cost V 5 bases and J 6 bases; bases outside gene matches: 5. The V gene's germline CDR1 is MDHEN and CDR2 SYDVKM. Combining the CDR3 with reference TRBV28 and TRBJ2-1 gives the whole variable domain DVKVTQSSRYLVKRTGEKVFLECVQDMDHENMFWYRQDPGLGLRLIYFSYDVKMKEKGDIPEGYSVSREKKERFSLILESASTNQTSMYLCASSAQGAGNEQFFGPGTRLTVL.

The chain joins TRBV9 to TRBJ1-1; D is uncertain. Per germline, CDR1 SGDLS and CDR2 YYNGEE. The CDR3 has 15 amino acids. V dropped 0 bases and J dropped 0 bases, with 9 bases sitting between them. CDR3 sequence: CASSVVATLNTEAFF. As DNA, the CDR3 is TGTGCCAGCAGCGTAGTAGCCACCCTGAACACTGAAGCTTTCTTT.

The CDR3 is CASRGSSGGLGNEQFF. CDR3 coding DNA: TGTGCCAGCAGGGGAAGTAGCGGGGGATTGGGCAATGAGCAGTTCTTC. This chain joins TRBV28 and TRBJ2-1, with TRBD2 matching over 9 bases. CDR3 length: 16 amino acids. Germline-derived CDR1 and CDR2 are MDHEN and SYDVKM. V dropped 6 bases and J dropped 6; count of bases not matched to a gene: 12.

The chain recombines TRBV6-4 with TRBJ2-3; D possibly corresponds to TRBD2 (5 bases). V lost 4 bases to trimming and J lost 4 bases, with 15 bases between them. The CDR3 length is 15 residues. CDR1 MRHNA and CDR2 SNTAGT come from the germline V gene. The CDR3 sequence is CASSVFGQRADTQYF. The DNA for the CDR3 is TGTGCCAGCAGTGTTTTCGGCCAGAGGGCAGATACGCAGTATTTT.

The V and J genes are TRBV5-1 and TRBJ2-2; D might be TRBD1 (6 bases). The CDR3 totals 13 residues. CDR1 and CDR2 (germline): SGHRS, YFSETQ. With 4 bases removed from V and 10 bases from J, the gap between germline ends came to 14 bases. CDR3 coding DNA: TGCGCCAGCAGCCAGGGAACAGGGCCGGAGCTGTTTTTT. This sequence encodes CASSQGTGPELFF.

This chain joins TRBV18 and TRBJ1-2; 7 positions match TRBD1. This CDR3 spans 14 amino acids. V was pared by 3 bases and J by 4 bases, with 5 bases of the junction left unmatched. In germline, CDR1 is KGHSH, CDR2 LQKENI. CDR3 bases: TGTGCCAGCTCACCCAGACAGGGCGGCTATGGCTACACCTTC. Its translation is CASSPRQGGYGYTF.

The V call is TRBV11-2, the J call TRBJ2-1, with 7 bases identical to TRBD1. J gave up 5 bases and V 5 bases, and 6 bases lay outside the gene matches. Germline V gene data show CDR1 as SGHAT and CDR2 as FQNNGV. There are 14 residues in the CDR3. Here the CDR3 DNA reads TGTGCCAGCAGCCGAGACAGGGTCGACAATGAGCAGTTCTTC. Protein product: CASSRDRVDNEQFF. The full variable domain, in which reference TRBV11-2 and TRBJ2-1 provide the parts outside the CDR3, is EAGVAQSPRYKIIEKRQSVAFWCNPISGHATLYWYQQILGQGPKLLIQFQNNGVVDDSQLPKDRFSAERLKGVDSTLKIQPAKLEDSAVYLCASSRDRVDNEQFFGPGTRLTVL.

The chain combines TRBV3-1 (or the pseudogene TRBV3-2) with TRBJ2-7; a possible D gene is TRBD2 (6 bases). In germline, CDR1 is LGHDT, CDR2 YNNKEL (reference sequence). The CDR3 runs 16 residues. V shed 0 bases and J shed 1 base, with 13 bases lying between them. The CDR3 nucleotides read TGTGCCAGCAGCCAAGATTTCTCGGGAGTATCCTACGAGCAGTACTTC. It translates to CASSQDFSGVSYEQYF.

The chain uses TRBV2 and TRBJ1-6; no firm D call. Trimming cost V 2 bases and J 9 bases, with 8 bases left between them. This CDR3 is built from 13 residues. The germline gives CDR1 SNHLY, CDR2 FYNNEI. The CDR3 coding sequence is TGTGCCAGCAGTGAATTCGTGGGTTCACCCCTCCACTTT. It is translated as CASSEFVGSPLHF.

The chain has TRBV6-4 and TRBJ2-1; D not certain. The CDR3 is made up of 15 amino acids. The germline V gene encodes CDR1 MRHNA and CDR2 SNTAGT. The V end lost 2 bases, the J end lost 0 bases, and 8 bases lay between the germline ends. Written as DNA, the CDR3 is TGTGCCAGCAGTGACGGTGGGCACTCCTACAATGAGCAGTTCTTC. Its protein product is CASSDGGHSYNEQFF.

This chain connects TRBV5-1 to TRBJ2-3, with 9 nucleotides matching TRBD2. CDR1 is SGHRS and CDR2 is YFSETQ in the germline V gene. V lost 2 bases to trimming and J lost 2 bases; unmatched junction nucleotides: 6. The CDR3 spans 16 residues. As DNA, the CDR3 is TGCGCCAGCAGCTTAACTAGCGGGTCTTCCACAGATACGCAGTATTTT. It specifies CASSLTSGSSTDTQYF. Supplemented by reference TRBV5-1 and TRBJ2-3, the full variable domain reads KAGVTQTPRYLIKTRGQQVTLSCSPISGHRSVSWYQQTPGQGLQFLFEYFSETQRNKGNFPGRFSGRQFSNSRSEMNVSTLELGDSALYLCASSLTSGSSTDTQYFGPGTRLTVL.

The chain carries TRBV6-6 and TRBJ2-1; 10 positions agree with TRBD2. The CDR3 is 15 amino acids. Germline values: CDR1 MNHNY, CDR2 SVGAGI (reference sequence). V was clipped by 8 bases and J by 8 bases; unmatched bases: 12. The CDR3 DNA sequence: TGTGCCAGCCGCCCAGCGATAGCGGGAGGTCATGAGCAGTTCTTC. Protein: CASRPAIAGGHEQFF.

The chain employs TRBV15 and TRBJ1-1, with a weak D call TRBD1 (6 bases). V was pared by 2 bases and J by 2 bases, with 21 bases between. Germline V lookup: CDR1 LNHNV, CDR2 YYDKDF (reference sequence). This CDR3 has 18 residues. CDR3 bases: TGTGCCACCAGCAGACCCCCGCAGGCAGGGGCCCTTAACACTGAAGCTTTCTTT. As protein: CATSRPPQAGALNTEAFF.

This chain links TRBV6-2 or TRBV6-3 with TRBJ2-3, with 9 bases aligning to TRBD2. The CDR3 runs to 17 residues. J lost 2 bases, V lost 5 bases, and 11 bases had no gene match. Per germline, CDR1 MNHEY and CDR2 SVGEGT. CDR3 bases: TGTGCCAGCAGTCAGACCGGGACTAGCTGGGACACAGATACGCAGTATTTT. Translating gives CASSQTGTSWDTDTQYF.

In its sample, this clone was seen once. The chain has TRBV3-1 (or the pseudogene TRBV3-2) and TRBJ2-2, with 11 bases matching TRBD2. The CDR3 has 18 amino acids. Germline V gene sequence: CDR1 LGHDT, CDR2 YNNKEL (reference sequence). V gave up 1 base and J gave up 5 bases; unmatched junction bases: 9. In DNA form, the CDR3 reads TGTGCCAGCAGCCAAGTTTTAGCGGGAGGGCCTGAAACCGGGGAGCTGTTTTTT. It encodes CASSQVLAGGPETGELFF.

The CDR3 region is CASSPHLGGTQYF. CDR3 sequence (DNA): TGTGCCAGCAGCCCCCATCTGGGGGGGACCCAGTACTTC. The chain joins TRBV14 to TRBJ2-5, with D maybe TRBD2 (6 bases). Trimming left V 4 bases short and J 7 bases short, with 13 bases between. CDR1 and CDR2 from the germline V gene are SGHDN and FVKESK. This CDR3 spans 13 amino acids. Combining the CDR3 with reference TRBV14 and TRBJ2-5 gives the whole variable domain EAGVTQFPSHSVIEKGQTVTLRCDPISGHDNLYWYRRVMGKEIKFLLHFVKESKQDESGMPNNRFLAERTGGTYSTLKVQPAELEDSGVYFCASSPHLGGTQYFGPGTRLLVL.

The CDR3 region is CAAGQGASGANVLTF. CDR3 sequence (DNA): TGTGCCGCCGGACAGGGGGCTTCTGGGGCCAACGTCCTGACTTTC. The rearrangement joins TRBV24-1 to TRBJ2-6, with 11 bases that match TRBD1. V lost 12 bases and J lost 1; bases outside the gene matches: 4. This CDR3 contains 15 residues. CDR1 and CDR2 (germline): KGHDR, SFDVKD.

This rearrangement joins TRBV2 to TRBJ2-2; TRBD1 agrees at 7 bases. Trimming at V came to 1 base and at J to 4 bases, leaving 3 bases not matched to a gene. This CDR3 is built from 15 residues. Germline assignment: CDR1 SNHLY and CDR2 FYNNEI. This chain's CDR3 is CASSEGQGSTGELFF. CDR3 in DNA: TGTGCCAGCAGTGAAGGACAGGGATCCACCGGGGAGCTGTTTTTT.